The rows below give T cell receptor beta chains drawn from one sample of a study of beta chain features in type 1 diabetes. Measured with immunoSEQ multiplex PCR; TCRdb has only the in-frame clones, and not every one. This sample has roughly 450,000 clones; approximately 15% occur once, and the top ten carry roughly 0.033%. Sequenced: naive CD4+ T cells from blood. The receptors originated from a man aged 30-40 years in good health. Each CDR3 is given with its conserved first and last residue. The D gene is left open where the match is weak. Size is omitted from some rows. Given values are once, few, many or a class for expanded clones.

d_call j_call clone_size v_call cdr3_nt cdr3_aa
NA TRBJ2-5 NA TRBV5-1 TGCGCCAGCAGCCGAAGTAATGGAGAGACCCAGTACTTC CASSRSNGETQYF
NA TRBJ1-2 NA TRBV10-3 TGTGCCATCAGTACCCCAGCGCCGGCAGGGAACGGCTACACCTTC CAISTPAPAGNGYTF
TRBD2 TRBJ2-1 few TRBV11-1 TGTGCCAGCAACCCGGGACTAGCGGGAGGTAATGAGCAGTTCTTC CASNPGLAGGNEQFF
NA TRBJ1-4 NA TRBV4-3 TGCGCCAGCAGTTGGACGGCGGGGGGGACTAATGAAAAACTGTTTTTT CASSWTAGGTNEKLFF
TRBD1 TRBJ1-4 few TRBV7-2 TGTGCCAGCAGCCACCCCAGGGGGGGGCGTAAACTGTTTTTT CASSHPRGGRKLFF
NA TRBJ2-3 NA TRBV21-1 TGTGCCAGCAGCAAGGTGCTTCCGGGACTAGCGGGGGGAACCACAGATACGCAGTATTTT CASSKVLPGLAGGTTDTQYF
NA TRBJ1-5 NA TRBV7-2 TGTGCCAGCAGCTTTCGTGCTCAGGGGAATCAGCCCCAGCATTTT CASSFRAQGNQPQHF
NA TRBJ1-1 few TRBV30 TGTGCCTGGAGTCAGACCGTAGAAGCTTTCTTT CAWSQTVEAFF
NA TRBJ2-1 NA TRBV7-9 TGTGCCAGCAGCTCCCCGGGTGCATTGGGATTTGAGCAGTTCTTC CASSSPGALGFEQFF
NA TRBJ1-1 NA TRBV29-1 TGCAGCGCCCGCATCACATCCACTGAAGCTTTCTTT CSARITSTEAFF
NA TRBJ2-1 few TRBV29-1 TGCAGCGTTGACAGGGGTGGCTACAATGAGCAGTTCTTC CSVDRGGYNEQFF
NA TRBJ2-4 few TRBV4-1 TGCGCCAGCAGCCAAGTCGGCGCGGGGGCGAAAAACATTCAGTACTTC CASSQVGAGAKNIQYF
TRBD2 TRBJ2-3 NA TRBV7-4 TGTGCCAGCAGCGAAATAGCGGGAGTGAACACAGATACGCAGTATTTT CASSEIAGVNTDTQYF
NA TRBJ2-2 few TRBV19 TGTGCCAGTAGTAGGTCAGGCACCGGGGAGCTGTTTTTT CASSRSGTGELFF
NA TRBJ2-5 NA TRBV14 TGTGCCAGCAGCCAAGAAGGGCAGACCCAGTACTTC CASSQEGQTQYF
TRBD1 TRBJ2-1 few TRBV29-1 TGCAGCGTAGACAGGGGGCTTTCCCATGAGCAGTTCTTC CSVDRGLSHEQFF
NA TRBJ1-2 few TRBV29-1 TGCAGCGTTGACAGCGAGAGCTATGGCTACACCTTC CSVDSESYGYTF
NA TRBJ2-3 few TRBV5-1 TGCGCCAGCAGCTTGGAAAGGAGCACAGATACGCAGTATTTT CASSLERSTDTQYF
NA TRBJ2-3 NA TRBV5-1 TGCGCCAGCAGCTTGAGTAGGAGCACAGATACGCAGTATTTT CASSLSRSTDTQYF
TRBD1 TRBJ2-1 few TRBV29-1 TGCAGCGTTGAGGGGGGACAGGGGCAGTTCTTC CSVEGGQGQFF
NA TRBJ1-1 few TRBV5-1 TGCGCCAGCAGCTTGGTAGCCAGGAGATCCACTGAAGCTTTCTTT CASSLVARRSTEAFF
NA TRBJ2-3 few TRBV9 TGTGCCAGCAGCGTGAGGGGGGAAACTAGCACAGATACGCAGTATTTT CASSVRGETSTDTQYF
NA TRBJ2-3 few TRBV18 TGTGCCAGCTCACCACGGTCTGGCACAGATACGCAGTATTTT CASSPRSGTDTQYF
NA TRBJ1-5 NA TRBV18 TGTGCCAGCTCGTCAGCTGGACAGATCGACCAGCCCCAGCATTTT CASSSAGQIDQPQHF
NA TRBJ2-5 NA TRBV7-2 TGTGCCAGCAGCCACAGGGCAGAGACCCAGTACTTC CASSHRAETQYF
NA TRBJ2-3 once TRBV7-2 TGTGCCAGCAGCTTGCGACAGGGCGGGGGCACAGATACGCAGTATTTT CASSLRQGGGTDTQYF
NA TRBJ2-3 NA TRBV4-2 TGTGCCAGCAGCCAAGGGGGTCGCACAGATACGCAGTATTTT CASSQGGRTDTQYF
NA TRBJ1-2 NA TRBV18 TGTGCCAGCTCACCACTGGACAGTGATGGCTACACCTTC CASSPLDSDGYTF
NA TRBJ2-1 NA TRBV9 TGTGCCAGCAGCGTAGTTACAGGGTCCTACAATGAGCAGTTCTTC CASSVVTGSYNEQFF
NA TRBJ1-6 NA TRBV28 TGTGCCAGCAGTAGCCTCACAGGGCCCAATTCACCCCTCCACTTT CASSSLTGPNSPLHF
TRBD1 TRBJ1-2 few TRBV29-1 TGCAGCGTTGTCCCGGGACAGGGTCGGGGCTACACCTTC CSVVPGQGRGYTF
NA TRBJ2-3 NA TRBV7-9 TGTGCCAGCAGCTTAAGGAGGGATACGCAGTATTTT CASSLRRDTQYF
NA TRBJ1-2 few TRBV7-9 TGTGCCAGCAGCGCGGACAGTCGCAAAGGGGGACCCTATGGCTACACCTTC CASSADSRKGGPYGYTF
NA TRBJ1-5 NA TRBV30 TGTGCCCTGTCCGCCAGGTTTAATAGCAATCAGCCCCAGCATTTT CALSARFNSNQPQHF
NA TRBJ2-5 many TRBV29-1 TGCAGCGTTGTTCTCAGCGGGTTCCCGGAGACCCAGTACTTC CSVVLSGFPETQYF
NA TRBJ1-6 few TRBV10-3 TGTGCCATCAGTGAGTCTTTGGGGGCAGGGGCCGTCCACTTT CAISESLGAGAVHF
NA TRBJ2-5 NA TRBV7-2 TGTGCCAGCCGAGTGACCGGGGGGCGAGAGACCCAGTACTTC CASRVTGGRETQYF
NA TRBJ2-2 few TRBV19 TGTGCCAGTAGTATAGACAGGGCCCTAACCGGGGAGCTGTTTTTT CASSIDRALTGELFF
NA TRBJ2-6 NA TRBV6-5 TGTGCCACAGGGCGTCCGGGGGCCAACGTCCTGACTTTC CATGRPGANVLTF
NA TRBJ2-1 many TRBV7-2 TGTGCCAGCAGCTACTCGGGACTCTACAATGAGCAGTTCTTC CASSYSGLYNEQFF